Many counts were recorded for the clone carrying this T cell receptor beta chain. No antigen is known for it. The library was built from 400 to 500 ng RNA with molecular barcoded adaptors for alpha/delta and beta/gamma chains. TCRdb called the reads again in MiXCR, with one record for every CDR3 protein. The repertoire holds around 130,000 distinct CDR3 sequences, with about 12% as singletons. V was clipped by 5 bases and J by 3 bases; unmatched bases: 8. The CDR3 is 15 residues long. Germline CDR1 is PRHDT and CDR2 is FYEKMQ (reference sequence). This sample is drawn from a study of read filtering for tumor transcriptome and immune sequencing. For the study at large: Mean patient age was 65.9 years, range roughly 45 to 80; 16 to 20 male, around 15 female. After DNase treatment, RNA was made into whole-transcriptome libraries. Revised staging placed fewer than ten patients in R-ISS I, some 17 in II, six or seven in III.

Notes on the study in general: Approximately 77% of IR-seq clonotypes had a single read, yet these held around 3.3% of reads.

This receptor was taken from a donor aged 40 or over with multiple myeloma. Source material: a population of CD138-negative cells sorted from bone marrow. V is TRBV13 and J is TRBJ2-7; TRBD1 matches at 9 bases. CDR3 nucleotide sequence: TGTGCCAGCAGCCTGTCGGGACAGGGCGACTACGAGCAGTACTTC. It codes for CASSLSGQGDYEQYF.